These 15 T cell receptor beta chains came from one sample sequenced in a study of identical twins. TCRdb recomputed calls from the 5' RACE reads with MiXCR, one row per CDR3 protein. The table lists about 240,000 distinct CDR3 sequences, roughly a tenth of them singletons. The sample consisted of memory T cells sorted from blood. The source of these receptors is a man aged 45 to 65 in good health.

To note about this clonotype: This may be a read error, as it is one base from a much larger clone. J is TRBJ2-5 and V is TRBV12-3 or TRBV12-4, with D possibly matching TRBD1 (6 bases). The CDR3 runs to 15 residues. V was cut by 1 base and J by 2 bases, with 11 bases left in between. Here the CDR3 DNA reads TGTGCCAGCAGTTTAGGGACAGTGAGACAAGAGACCCAGTACTTC. It codes for CASSLGTVRQETQYF.

The table lists this clonotype with a few counts. This sequence joins TRBV28 and TRBJ2-7, with D possibly called TRBD1 or TRBD2 (5 bases each). The length of the CDR3 is 17 residues. Germline values: CDR1 MDHEN, CDR2 SYDVKM. With 1 base removed from V and 3 bases from J, the gap between germline ends came to 19 bases. The CDR3 loop is CASSLFGLSEGSYEQYF. The CDR3 DNA sequence: TGTGCCAGCAGTTTATTCGGGCTCAGCGAGGGGAGCTACGAGCAGTACTTC.

This clonotype was found many times. This chain uses TRBV4-3 with TRBJ2-3, with D perhaps TRBD2 (5 bases). V gave up 2 bases and J gave up 0 bases, with 9 bases separating them. The CDR3 covers 15 residues. Germline values: CDR1 LGHNA, CDR2 YSLEER. This CDR3 reads CASSQRTGSTDTQYF. The CDR3 DNA reads as TGCGCCAGCAGCCAAAGGACGGGGAGCACAGATACGCAGTATTTT.

This clonotype appeared many times. The rearrangement links TRBV5-5 to TRBJ2-2, with D perhaps TRBD2 (6 bases). Trimming removed 4 bases at V and 3 bases at J, with 10 bases between. The CDR3 runs to 14 residues. Germline assignment: CDR1 SGHKS and CDR2 YYEKEE (reference sequence). This chain's CDR3 is CASSRGDYTGELFF. DNA for the CDR3: TGTGCCAGCAGCCGTGGGGACTACACCGGGGAGCTGTTTTTT.

This sequence joins TRBV4-3 and TRBJ2-1; 7 bases align to TRBD1. The CDR3 is made up of 18 amino acids. Germline V gives CDR1 LGHNA, CDR2 YSLEER. The J segment lost 12 bases and the V segment lost 1 base, leaving 21 bases of the junction unmatched. CDR3 protein: CASSQGFRTGRFTRGQFF. In DNA form, the CDR3 reads TGCGCCAGCAGCCAAGGCTTTAGGACAGGCCGTTTTACGAGAGGGCAGTTCTTC.

This clonotype appeared a few times. This chain joins TRBV11-2 and TRBJ2-2; 14 bases are a match to TRBD2. The V gene's germline CDR1 is SGHAT and CDR2 FQNNGV. Trimming at V came to 7 bases and at J to 2 bases, leaving 6 bases not matched to a gene. This CDR3 is 17 amino acids long. The CDR3 nucleotides read TGTGCCAGCACCACGGGACTAGCGGGAGTTAACACCGGGGAGCTGTTTTTT. Residues: CASTTGLAGVNTGELFF.

The count of this clonotype is one. One end of the junction varies from germline; a read error may be responsible. The rearrangement links TRBV29-1 to TRBJ1-2; D gene ambiguous. The CDR3 length is 11 residues. The germline CDR1 and CDR2 sequences are SQVTM and ANQGSEA. For the CDR3, the DNA is TGCAGCACTCTATGGCGGGATGGCTTCACCTTC. Amino acids: CSTLWRDGFTF. The whole variable domain, remainder taken from reference TRBV29-1 and TRBJ1-2, is SAVISQKPSRDICQRGTSLTIQCQVDSQVTMMFWYRQQPGQSLTLIATANQGSEATYESGFVIDKFPISRPNLTFSTLTVSNMSPEDSSIYLCSTLWRDGFTFGSGTRLTVV.

This clonotype appeared many times. The J gene is TRBJ2-7, the V gene TRBV13; D is undetermined. Germline CDR1 reads PRHDT; CDR2 reads FYEKMQ (reference sequence). The CDR3 contains 14 residues. V was shortened by 1 base and J by 1 base, with 8 bases between the two germline ends. This CDR3 reads CASSLADGSYEQYF. The CDR3, as DNA: TGTGCCAGCAGCTTAGCTGACGGTTCCTACGAGCAGTACTTC.

This clonotype was observed a few times. The V gene is TRBV20-1, the J gene TRBJ1-6; TRBD1 agrees at 9 bases. CDR1 and CDR2 from the germline V gene are DFQATT and SNEGSKA (reference sequence). This CDR3 comprises 16 residues. The V gene end was trimmed by 2 bases and the J gene end by 6 bases; junction bases not matched to a gene: 8. The CDR3 here is CSARNVNRGRNSPLHF. The CDR3, as DNA: TGCAGTGCTAGAAATGTAAACAGGGGGCGTAATTCACCCCTCCACTTT.

The sample holds many counts of this clonotype. The chain joins TRBV20-1 to TRBJ1-1; no reliable D call. V lost 2 bases and J 6 bases, leaving 19 bases between the germline ends. CDR3 length: 15 residues. CDR1 and CDR2 (germline): DFQATT, SNEGSKA (reference sequence). CDR3 sequence (DNA): TGCAGTGCTAGAAAGGCGGTCCCGGGCCGGGCTGAAGCTTTCTTT. It is translated as CSARKAVPGRAEAFF.

The J gene is TRBJ2-4, the V gene TRBV7-8, with D perhaps TRBD2 (5 bases). Germline loops: CDR1 SGHVS, CDR2 FQNEAQ. V lost 5 bases and J 0 bases, leaving 17 bases between the germline ends. The CDR3 is 17 amino acids. The CDR3 here is CASSGGVTFLAKNIQYF. DNA for the CDR3: TGTGCCAGCAGCGGAGGAGTGACATTTCTAGCCAAAAACATTCAGTACTTC.

This clonotype came up many times. The V call is TRBV12-3 or TRBV12-4, the J call TRBJ1-3, with D tentatively TRBD1 (6 bases). The length of the CDR3 is 14 residues. V dropped 7 bases and J dropped 3 bases, with 13 bases sitting between them. The CDR3 region has the DNA TGTGCCAGCATCAGGGGTATTAGTGGAAACACCATATATTTT. It yields the protein CASIRGISGNTIYF.

This clonotype was observed many times. This chain connects TRBV2 to TRBJ1-2; D perhaps matches TRBD1 (5 bases). V lost 6 bases to trimming and J lost 6 bases, with 17 bases between them. CDR3 length equals 14 residues. Germline CDR1 reads SNHLY; CDR2 reads FYNNEI. CDR3 in amino acids: CASSAVKGIHGYTF. In DNA form, the CDR3 reads TGTGCCAGCAGCGCTGTGAAGGGGATCCATGGCTACACCTTC.

This clonotype has ten or more counts. The chain is built from TRBV5-1 and TRBJ2-5; TRBD2 matches at 9 bases. Germline V gene data show CDR1 as SGHRS and CDR2 as YFSETQ. The CDR3 has 16 residues. Unmatched junction bases numbered 4, after V lost 0 bases and J lost 1 base. The CDR3 coding sequence is TGCGCCAGCAGCTTGGGTCCTAGCGGGGCCCAAGAGACCCAGTACTTC. Translating it yields CASSLGPSGAQETQYF.

This clonotype was detected only a few times. The chain carries TRBV19 and TRBJ2-2, with 12 bases fitting TRBD1. The germline CDR1 and CDR2 sequences are LNHDA and SQIVND (reference sequence). The CDR3 loop spans 14 amino acids. V lost 8 bases, J lost 7 bases, and 5 bases stayed unmatched. As DNA, the CDR3 is TGTGCCAGTGTGGGACAGGGGGCTTTCGGGGAGCTGTTTTTT. Translating it yields CASVGQGAFGELFF.